This T cell receptor (beta chain) was recovered during a study of vaccination and CD4 T cells after COVID-19. Cultured CD4+ T-cell DNA underwent Oncomine TCR Beta short-read sequencing. TCRdb used MiXCR to reprocess the PCR reads, holding one entry per CDR3 protein. Of under 30,000 distinct CDR3 sequences detected, 35% to 40% appear once; the ten largest clones hold approximately 3.1%. The sample's time point: late sampling 161 to 241 days after vaccination in a few convalescent patients. The sample's treatment: roughly 11-day PBMC culture with coronavirus spike peptide pools or control peptides (ViraFEST assay). Positive PCR dates ranged from March to December 2020; these dates predated US Alpha, Beta and Delta variants. Trimming removed 3 bases from V and 3 bases from J, with 8 bases in between. This CDR3 comprises 13 residues. A note on this clonotype: The antigen is unknown.

V gene TRBV12-3 or TRBV12-4 combines with J gene TRBJ2-5, with D uncertain. The sequence was collected from a human donor who had recovered from COVID-19. Here the sequenced sample was CD4+ T cells from blood, cultured in vitro, taken about 7 months after SARS-CoV-2 vaccination. The CDR3 region is CASSLGRKETQYF. The CDR3 nucleotides read TGTGCCAGCAGTTTGGGCAGAAAAGAGACCCAGTACTTC.